These 17 T cell receptor beta chains came from one sample sequenced in a study of tumor-infiltrating lymphocytes in primary liver carcinoma. A primer matching the constant region was used to make TCR beta cDNA from 500 to 650 ng of total RNA. Slightly modified ARM-PCR with three nested multiplex PCR rounds yielded TCR beta libraries. For around 10 cycles apiece, the opening two PCR rounds ran with TRBV1-TRBV30 forward primers and a C-beta reverse primer. A single record per CDR3 protein comes from TCRdb applying MiXCR to the multiplex PCR reads. The sample holds 100,000 to 150,000 distinct CDR3 sequences; 60% to 70% are singletons and the top ten take around 9.7%. Co-extraction yielded RNA and DNA from around 20-30 mg of unsorted bulk tissue. The source material was liver tumor tissue from sampling region 1. Subset reported: tumor region T1, superior pole. The receptors derive from a woman in her sixties with primary liver carcinoma and hepatitis B virus infection.

Points on this clonotype: The junction departs from germline at one end; a sequencing error may be responsible. The chain recombines TRBV6-1 with TRBJ2-2, with D perhaps given as TRBD1 or TRBD2 (6 bases each). Germline V gene lookup returns CDR1 MNHNS and CDR2 SASEGT. The CDR3 has 14 amino acids. CDR3 nucleotides: TGTGCCAGCAGTGAACCGCTCTTGAGGGGGGAGCAGTTTTTT. Translation: CASSEPLLRGEQFF.

This clonotype was counted only a few times. The chain employs TRBV7-2 and TRBJ1-1; D is uncertain. This CDR3 has 15 residues. CDR1 and CDR2 from the germline V gene are SGHTA and FQGNSA. Trimming pared 6 bases from V and 0 bases from J, leaving 14 bases between. The CDR3 sequence: CASSLLGLMNTEAFF. The CDR3 nucleotides read TGTGCCAGCAGTCTCCTCGGATTGATGAACACTGAAGCTTTCTTT.

This clonotype has a count of ten or more. The rearrangement joins TRBV29-1 to TRBJ1-4; TRBD1 agrees at 7 bases. Germline loops: CDR1 SQVTM, CDR2 ANQGSEA. Germline trimming cut 4 bases from V and 6 bases from J; bases unmatched to any gene: 5. There are 13 residues in the CDR3. CDR3 coding DNA: TGCAGCGTTGGAGGGGGCGGATATGAAAAACTGTTTTTT. Protein: CSVGGGGYEKLFF.

In its sample, this clonotype was seen many times. This rearrangement joins TRBV6-5 to TRBJ2-2; 12 bases fit TRBD2. The CDR3 has 14 amino acids. Germline CDR1 reads MNHEY; CDR2 reads SVGAGI. J lost 1 base, V lost 11 bases, and 2 bases had no gene match. CDR3 amino acids: CAGGLAGNTGELFF. The DNA for the CDR3 is TGTGCCGGGGGACTAGCGGGGAACACCGGGGAGCTGTTTTTT.

Points on this clonotype: Possible read error: a much larger clone is one base away. The rearrangement joins TRBV10-2 to TRBJ1-4, with D perhaps TRBD1 (6 bases). This CDR3 contains 13 residues. Germline V lookup: CDR1 WSHSY, CDR2 SAAADI. Trimming shortened V by 4 bases and J by 10 bases, and 13 bases separated the two germline ends. CDR3 sequence: CASSGGAGGKLFF. The CDR3 DNA follows: TGCGCCAGCAGTGGGGGGGCTGGAGGAAAACTGTTTTTT.

Points on this clonotype: One junction end does not reproduce the germline sequence, and a read error may be involved. The V gene is TRBV11-1, the J gene TRBJ1-1; TRBD1 is a possible D gene (5 bases). In germline, CDR1 is SGHAT, CDR2 FQDESV (reference sequence). This CDR3 has 14 amino acids. The chain's CDR3 is CASSLGGGGTEAFF. CDR3 bases: TGTGCCAGTAGCTTAGGCGGGGGAGGGACTGAAGCTTTCTTT. The full variable domain, rest sourced from reference TRBV11-1 and TRBJ1-1, is EAEVAQSPRYKITEKSQAVAFWCDPISGHATLYWYRQILGQGPELLVQFQDESVVDDSQLPKDRFSAERLKGVDSTLKIQPAELGDSAMYLCASSLGGGGTEAFFGQGTRLTVV.

As to this clonotype: One junction end disagrees with the germline gene, perhaps due to a read error. The genes are TRBV10-3 and TRBJ2-5; D unclear. This CDR3 region has 13 residues. CDR1 and CDR2 (germline): ENHRY, SYGVKD. CDR3 coding DNA: TGTGTCATCAGTGTAGGACCCCAAGAGACCCAGTACTTC. Protein: CVISVGPQETQYF.

About this clonotype itself: A much larger clone lies a single base off, so this may be a read error. CDR3 nucleotides: TGTGTCAGCGATTCCCTAGCGGGAACAAATGAGCAGTTCTTC. As protein: CVSDSLAGTNEQFF. The V call is TRBV6-2 or TRBV6-3, the J call TRBJ2-1; 9 bases match TRBD2. This CDR3 has 14 residues. Germline CDR1 and CDR2: MNHEY and SVGEGT.

Points on this clonotype: The CDR3 ends on some other residue instead of the conserved phenylalanine or tryptophan, so this is likely a read error. The chain uses TRBV11-2 and TRBJ2-3; possibly TRBD1 or TRBD2 for D (5 bases each). The CDR3 loop spans 12 amino acids. V gave up 4 bases and J gave up 8 bases, with 10 bases separating them. The V gene's germline CDR1 is SGHAT and CDR2 FQNNGV. The CDR3 DNA reads as TGTGCCAGCAGCTGGGGGTCAGGTACGCAGTATGTT. Encoded protein: CASSWGSGTQYV.

This clonotype is termed medium-sized (0.01 to 0.1%). V is TRBV11-2 and J is TRBJ1-2, with D unresolved. Germline lookup yields CDR1 SGHAT and CDR2 FQNNGV. Trimming took off 1 base at V and 5 bases at J, with 5 bases between the two ends. The CDR3 spans 12 residues. CDR3 residues: CASSLAGYGYTF. CDR3 DNA: TGTGCCAGCAGCTTAGCGGGTTATGGCTACACCTTC.

The genes are TRBV11-2 and TRBJ2-7; 10 positions agree with TRBD1. CDR1 and CDR2 (germline): SGHAT, FQNNGV. This CDR3 comprises 15 residues. CDR3 protein: CANSRGTGESYEQYF. CDR3 DNA: TGTGCAAACAGCCGAGGGACAGGGGAGTCCTACGAGCAGTACTTC.

In regard to this clonotype: Germline and junction disagree at one end, which may indicate a read error. The chain recombines TRBV6-5 with TRBJ2-5; a possible D gene is TRBD1 (5 bases). CDR3 length: 13 residues. Germline CDR1 is MNHEY and CDR2 is SVGAGI. The CDR3 bases are TGTGCCAGCAGCCCCCGACAGAGGAAGACCCAGTGCTTC. Amino acids: CASSPRQRKTQCF.

The chain is built from TRBV19 and TRBJ2-3; no firm D call. Germline CDR1 reads LNHDA; CDR2 reads SQIVND (reference sequence). There are 16 residues in the CDR3. Trimming pared 5 bases from V and 0 bases from J, leaving 15 bases between. The CDR3 is CASSGSSYASTDTQYF. Written as DNA, the CDR3 is TGTGCCAGTAGTGGCTCTAGTTACGCTAGCACAGATACGCAGTATTTT.

In regard to this clonotype: Mismatch with germline at one junction end may stem from a read error. The chain has TRBV11-2 and TRBJ2-4; no firm D call. This CDR3 is built from 13 residues. CDR1 is SGHAT and CDR2 is FQNNGV in the germline V gene. The CDR3 coding sequence is TGTGCCAGCAGTTGGGGTGTCAAAAACATTCAGTGCTTC. It yields the protein CASSWGVKNIQCF.

The chain carries TRBV28 and TRBJ1-6, with 9 bases that match TRBD1. The trim removed 2 bases at V and 9 bases at J, leaving 8 bases unmatched. The CDR3 sequence is 16 residues long. Germline V gene lookup returns CDR1 MDHEN and CDR2 SYDVKM. CDR3 sequence reads: CASSLTTGGSTSPLHF. As DNA, the CDR3 is TGTGCCAGCAGTTTAACGACAGGGGGTAGTACTTCACCCCTCCACTTT.

The chain joins TRBV7-3 to TRBJ2-3; D gene ambiguous. The V and J ends lost 5 bases and 2 bases respectively, with 8 bases between them. This CDR3 is built from 13 residues. Germline values: CDR1 SGHTA, CDR2 FQGTGA. In DNA form, the CDR3 reads TGTGCCAGCAGCCCTTCCCTCACAGATACGCAGTATTTT. As protein: CASSPSLTDTQYF.

Concerning this clonotype: This may be a read error: a much more frequent sequence differs by one nucleotide. The chain has TRBV29-1 and TRBJ2-1; 8 nucleotides match TRBD2. V was pared by 4 bases and J by 9 bases, with 8 bases of the junction left unmatched. Looked up from germline, CDR1 is SQVTM and CDR2 is ANQGSEA. The CDR3 is made up of 13 amino acids. The CDR3, as DNA: TGCAGCGTTGGTTTGGCGGGAGGTGGTGAGCAGTTCTTC. It translates to CSVGLAGGGEQFF.